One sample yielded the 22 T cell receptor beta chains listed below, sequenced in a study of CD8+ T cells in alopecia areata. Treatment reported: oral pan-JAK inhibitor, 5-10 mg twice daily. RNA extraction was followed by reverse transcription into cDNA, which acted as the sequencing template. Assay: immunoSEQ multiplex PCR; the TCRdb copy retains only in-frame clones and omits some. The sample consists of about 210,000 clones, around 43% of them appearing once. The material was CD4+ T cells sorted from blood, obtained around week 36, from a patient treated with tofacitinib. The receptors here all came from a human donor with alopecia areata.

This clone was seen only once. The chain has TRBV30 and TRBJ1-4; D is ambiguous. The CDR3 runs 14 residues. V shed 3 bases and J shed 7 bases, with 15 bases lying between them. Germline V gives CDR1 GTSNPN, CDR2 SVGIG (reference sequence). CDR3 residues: CAWSKGYDGEKLFF. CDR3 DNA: TGTGCCTGGAGCAAGGGATACGATGGTGAAAAACTGTTTTTT.

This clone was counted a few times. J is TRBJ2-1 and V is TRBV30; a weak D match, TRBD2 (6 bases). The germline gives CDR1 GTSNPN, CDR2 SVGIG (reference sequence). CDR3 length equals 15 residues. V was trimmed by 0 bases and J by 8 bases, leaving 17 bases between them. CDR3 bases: TGTGCCTGGAGTGTACGTCGGAAGGAGGGCGATGAGCAGTTCTTC. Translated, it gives CAWSVRRKEGDEQFF.

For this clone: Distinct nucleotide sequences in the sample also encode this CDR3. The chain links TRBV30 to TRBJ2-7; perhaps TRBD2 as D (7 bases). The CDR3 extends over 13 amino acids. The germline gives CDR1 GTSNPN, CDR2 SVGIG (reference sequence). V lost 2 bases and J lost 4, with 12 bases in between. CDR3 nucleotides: TGTGCCTGGAGTCGGCGGGGGCCTTACGAGCAGTACTTC. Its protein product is CAWSRRGPYEQYF. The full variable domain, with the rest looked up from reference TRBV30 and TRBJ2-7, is SQTIHQWPATLVQPVGSPLSLECTVEGTSNPNLYWYRQAAGRGLQLLFYSVGIGQISSEVPQNLSASRPQDRQFILSSKKLLLSDSGFYLCAWSRRGPYEQYFGPGTRLTVT.

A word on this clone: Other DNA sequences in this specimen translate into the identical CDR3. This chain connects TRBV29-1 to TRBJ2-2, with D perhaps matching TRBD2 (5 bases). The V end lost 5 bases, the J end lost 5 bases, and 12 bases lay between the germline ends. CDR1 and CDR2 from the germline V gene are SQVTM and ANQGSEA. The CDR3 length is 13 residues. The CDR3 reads CSVRDRGTGELFF. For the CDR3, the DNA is TGCAGCGTTCGTGACCGGGGTACCGGGGAGCTGTTTTTT.

CDR3 sequence (DNA): TGCGCCAGCAGCCCAGGACTAGCAGGAGATACGCAGTATTTT. Residues: CASSPGLAGDTQYF. V and J are TRBV5-1 and TRBJ2-3, with TRBD2 identical over 8 bases. The V and J ends lost 4 bases and 5 bases, in that order; junction bases with no gene match: 6. The CDR3 runs 14 residues. Looked up from germline, CDR1 is SGHRS and CDR2 is YFSETQ.

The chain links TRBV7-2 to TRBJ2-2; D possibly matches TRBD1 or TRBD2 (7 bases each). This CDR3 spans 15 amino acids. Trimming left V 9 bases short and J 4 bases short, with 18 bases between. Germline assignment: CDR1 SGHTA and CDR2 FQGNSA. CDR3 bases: TGTGCCAGTACAGCGACAGGGAGGGCCACCGGGGAGCTGTTTTTT. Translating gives CASTATGRATGELFF.

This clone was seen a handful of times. The CDR3 region has the DNA TGTGCCAGCAGCCCCCTAACCGGGACAGTTTTCGATGGCTACACCTTC. This codes for CASSPLTGTVFDGYTF. The chain joins TRBV7-9 to TRBJ1-2, with 7 bases fitting TRBD1. The germline gives CDR1 SEHNR, CDR2 FQNEAQ (reference sequence). The V and J ends lost 5 bases and 6 bases, in that order; junction bases with no gene match: 15. The CDR3 runs 16 residues. Drawing the rest from reference TRBV7-9 and TRBJ1-2, the complete variable domain is DTGVSQNPRHKITKRGQNVTFRCDPISEHNRLYWYRQTLGQGPEFLTYFQNEAQLEKSRLLSDRFSAERPKGSFSTLEIQRTEQGDSAMYLCASSPLTGTVFDGYTFGSGTRLTVV.

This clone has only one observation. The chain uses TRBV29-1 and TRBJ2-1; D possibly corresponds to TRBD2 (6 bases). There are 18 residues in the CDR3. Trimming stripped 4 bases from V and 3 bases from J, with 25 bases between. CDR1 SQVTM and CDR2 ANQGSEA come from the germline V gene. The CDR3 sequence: CSVAGWWAAGNHYNEQFF. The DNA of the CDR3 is TGCAGCGTTGCTGGTTGGTGGGCTGCGGGAAATCACTACAATGAGCAGTTCTTC.

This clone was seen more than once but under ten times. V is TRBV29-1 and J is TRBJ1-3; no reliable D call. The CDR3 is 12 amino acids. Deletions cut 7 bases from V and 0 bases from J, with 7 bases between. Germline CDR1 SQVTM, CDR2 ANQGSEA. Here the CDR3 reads CSADTSGNTIYF. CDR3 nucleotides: TGCAGCGCCGACACCTCTGGAAACACCATATATTTT.

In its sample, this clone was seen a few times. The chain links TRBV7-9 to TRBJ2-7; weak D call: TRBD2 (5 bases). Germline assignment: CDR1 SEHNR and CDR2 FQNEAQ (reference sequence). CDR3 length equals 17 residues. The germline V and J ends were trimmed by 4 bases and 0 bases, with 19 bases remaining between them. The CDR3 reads CASSSRVRTESSYEQYF. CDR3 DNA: TGTGCCAGCAGCTCGAGGGTCAGGACGGAGTCCTCCTACGAGCAGTACTTC.

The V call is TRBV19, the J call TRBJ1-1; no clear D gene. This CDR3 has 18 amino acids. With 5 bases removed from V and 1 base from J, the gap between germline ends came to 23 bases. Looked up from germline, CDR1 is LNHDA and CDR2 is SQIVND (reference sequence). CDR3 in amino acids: CASSPRGRVTPGNTEAFF. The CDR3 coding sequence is TGTGCCAGTAGTCCCCGAGGCAGAGTTACACCGGGGAACACTGAAGCTTTCTTT.

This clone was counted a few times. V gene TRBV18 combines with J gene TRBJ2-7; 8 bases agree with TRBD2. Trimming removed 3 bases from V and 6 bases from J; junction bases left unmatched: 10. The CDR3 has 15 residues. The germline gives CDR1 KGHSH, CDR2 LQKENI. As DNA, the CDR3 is TGTGCCAGCTCACCCCGGGGAGCGGGAGAAAGCGAGCAGTACTTC. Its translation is CASSPRGAGESEQYF.

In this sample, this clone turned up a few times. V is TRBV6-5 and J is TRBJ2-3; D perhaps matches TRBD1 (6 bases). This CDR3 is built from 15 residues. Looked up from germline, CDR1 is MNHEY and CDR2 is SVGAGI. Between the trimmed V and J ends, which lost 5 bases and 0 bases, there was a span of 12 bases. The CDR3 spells CASSSTGKSTDTQYF. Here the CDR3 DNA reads TGTGCCAGCAGTAGTACAGGGAAGAGCACAGATACGCAGTATTTT.

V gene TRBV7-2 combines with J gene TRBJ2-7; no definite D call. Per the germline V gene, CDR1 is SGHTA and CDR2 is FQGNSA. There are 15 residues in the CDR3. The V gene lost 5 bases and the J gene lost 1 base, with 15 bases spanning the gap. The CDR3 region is CASSPLGDRSYEQYF. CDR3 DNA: TGTGCCAGCAGCCCCCTGGGTGACCGTTCCTACGAGCAGTACTTC.

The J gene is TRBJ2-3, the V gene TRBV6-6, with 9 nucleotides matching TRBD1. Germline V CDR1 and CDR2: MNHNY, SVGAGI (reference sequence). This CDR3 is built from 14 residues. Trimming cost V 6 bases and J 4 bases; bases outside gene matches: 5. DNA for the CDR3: TGTGCCAGCAGGATACAGGGGGCTGCAGATACGCAGTATTTT. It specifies CASRIQGAADTQYF.

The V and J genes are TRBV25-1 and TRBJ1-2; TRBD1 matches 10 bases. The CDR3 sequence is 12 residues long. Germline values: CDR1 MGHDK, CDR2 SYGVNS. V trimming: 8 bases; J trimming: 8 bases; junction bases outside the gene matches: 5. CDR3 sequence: CASATGGEGYTF. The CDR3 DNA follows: TGTGCCAGCGCGACAGGGGGCGAGGGCTACACCTTC.

The CDR3 DNA sequence: TGTGCTAGTGGTTTGGCAATCGGGACAGACCATTTAGATACGCAGTATTTT. Translation: CASGLAIGTDHLDTQYF. This sequence joins TRBV12-5 and TRBJ2-3, with 7 bases lining up with TRBD1. Germline V CDR1 and CDR2: LGHNT, FRNRAP. V trimming: 1 base; J trimming: 5 bases; junction bases outside the gene matches: 12. This CDR3 has 17 amino acids.

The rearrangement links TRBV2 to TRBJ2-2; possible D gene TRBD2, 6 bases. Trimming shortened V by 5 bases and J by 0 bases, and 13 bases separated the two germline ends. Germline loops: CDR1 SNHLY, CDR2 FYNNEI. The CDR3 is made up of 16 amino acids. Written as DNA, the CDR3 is TGTGCCAGCAGTTCTAATGGAGGGGCGAACACCGGGGAGCTGTTTTTT. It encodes CASSSNGGANTGELFF.

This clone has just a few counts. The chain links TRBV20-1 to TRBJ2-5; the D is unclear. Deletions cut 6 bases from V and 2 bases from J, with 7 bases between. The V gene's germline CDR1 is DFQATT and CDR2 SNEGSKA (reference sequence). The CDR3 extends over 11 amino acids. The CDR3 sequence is CSAFRQETQYF. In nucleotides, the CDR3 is TGCAGTGCGTTCAGACAAGAGACCCAGTACTTC.

Here the CDR3 reads CSVGSGIAGGGEQYF. CDR3 nucleotides: TGCAGCGTTGGCTCCGGGATAGCGGGAGGTGGGGAGCAGTACTTC. The rearrangement links TRBV29-1 to TRBJ2-7; 10 positions match TRBD2. The germline gives CDR1 SQVTM, CDR2 ANQGSEA. Trimming took 4 bases from V and 7 from J; bases not matched to a gene: 13. This CDR3 has 15 residues.

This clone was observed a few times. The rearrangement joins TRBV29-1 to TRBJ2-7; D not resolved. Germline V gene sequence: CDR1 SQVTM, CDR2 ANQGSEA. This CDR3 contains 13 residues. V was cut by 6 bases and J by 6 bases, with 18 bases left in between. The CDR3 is CSVAEAGEGEQYF. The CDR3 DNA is TGCAGCGTCGCCGAAGCCGGAGAAGGCGAGCAGTACTTC.

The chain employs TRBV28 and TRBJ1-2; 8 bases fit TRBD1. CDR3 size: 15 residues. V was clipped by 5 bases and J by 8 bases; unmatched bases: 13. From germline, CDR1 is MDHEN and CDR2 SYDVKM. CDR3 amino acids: CASSILRTGSGGYTF. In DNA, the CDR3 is TGTGCCAGCAGTATCCTACGGACAGGGTCAGGCGGCTACACCTTC.